This T cell receptor (beta chain) was captured in a study of CD8+ T cells in alopecia areata. Isolated RNA was reverse transcribed into cDNA used as the sequencing template. Assay: immunoSEQ multiplex PCR; the TCRdb copy retains only in-frame clones and omits some. The sample carries 150,000 to 200,000 clones, roughly three fifths recorded once. Treatment reported: oral pan-JAK inhibitor, 5-10 mg twice daily. The CDR3 loop spans 11 amino acids. V was shortened by 5 bases and J by 6 bases, with 6 bases between the two germline ends. CDR1 and CDR2 (germline): SNHLY, FYNNEI. This sequence joins TRBV2 and TRBJ2-3; the D is unclear. This receptor was identified in a human donor with alopecia areata. The sequencing used CD4+ T cells sorted from blood, collected at roughly week 49, from a patient treated with tofacitinib. The CDR3 nucleotides are TGTGCCAGCAGTACATGGGATACGCAGTATTTT. Translating gives CASSTWDTQYF.